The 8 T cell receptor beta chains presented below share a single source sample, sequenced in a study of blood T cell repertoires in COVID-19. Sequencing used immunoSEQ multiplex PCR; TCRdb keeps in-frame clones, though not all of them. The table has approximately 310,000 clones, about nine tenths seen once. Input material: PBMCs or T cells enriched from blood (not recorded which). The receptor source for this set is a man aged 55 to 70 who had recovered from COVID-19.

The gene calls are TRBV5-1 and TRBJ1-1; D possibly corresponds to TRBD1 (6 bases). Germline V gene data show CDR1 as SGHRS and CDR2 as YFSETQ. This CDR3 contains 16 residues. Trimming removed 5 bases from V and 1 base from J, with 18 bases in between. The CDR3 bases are TGCGCCAGCAGGGGAGATAGGACAGAAAGGAACACTGAAGCTTTCTTT. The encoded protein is CASRGDRTERNTEAFF.

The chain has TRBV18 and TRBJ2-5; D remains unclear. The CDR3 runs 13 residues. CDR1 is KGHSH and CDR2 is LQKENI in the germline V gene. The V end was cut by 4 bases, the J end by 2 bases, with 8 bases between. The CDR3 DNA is TGTGCCAGCTCACTTACACAACAAGAGACCCAGTACTTC. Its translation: CASSLTQQETQYF.

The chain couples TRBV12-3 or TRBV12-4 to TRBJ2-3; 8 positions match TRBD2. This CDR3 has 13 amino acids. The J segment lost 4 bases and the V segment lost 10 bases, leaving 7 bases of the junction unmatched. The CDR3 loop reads CANQAGAADTQYF. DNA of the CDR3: TGTGCCAACCAAGCGGGAGCGGCAGATACGCAGTATTTT.

The CDR3, as DNA: TGTGCCAGCTCACCACCTCCAGGGTTGAACACTGAAGCTTTCTTT. The encoded protein is CASSPPPGLNTEAFF. The chain recombines TRBV18 with TRBJ1-1, with D possibly being TRBD1 (5 bases). Per the germline V gene, CDR1 is KGHSH and CDR2 is LQKENI. This CDR3 contains 15 residues. The V and J ends lost 0 bases and 0 bases respectively, with 8 bases between them.

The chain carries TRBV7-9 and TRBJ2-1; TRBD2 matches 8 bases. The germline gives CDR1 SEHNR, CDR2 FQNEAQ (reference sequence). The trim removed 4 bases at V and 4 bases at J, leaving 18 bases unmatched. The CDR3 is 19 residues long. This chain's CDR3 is CASSSPQREKTREYNEQFF. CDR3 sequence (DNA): TGTGCCAGCAGCTCCCCCCAGCGGGAGAAGACCCGAGAGTACAATGAGCAGTTCTTC.

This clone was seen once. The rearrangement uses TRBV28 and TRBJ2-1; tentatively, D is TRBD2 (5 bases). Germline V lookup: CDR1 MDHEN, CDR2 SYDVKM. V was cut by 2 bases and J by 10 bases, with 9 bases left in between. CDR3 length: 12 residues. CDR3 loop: CASSLNRGEQFF. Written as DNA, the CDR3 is TGTGCCAGCAGTTTAAATAGAGGGGAGCAGTTCTTC.

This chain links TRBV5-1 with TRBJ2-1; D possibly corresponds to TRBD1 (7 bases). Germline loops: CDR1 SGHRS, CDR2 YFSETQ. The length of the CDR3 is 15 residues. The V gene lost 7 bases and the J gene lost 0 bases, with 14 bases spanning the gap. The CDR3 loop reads CASWRDRNSYNEQFF. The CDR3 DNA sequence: TGCGCCAGCTGGAGGGACAGAAACTCCTACAATGAGCAGTTCTTC.

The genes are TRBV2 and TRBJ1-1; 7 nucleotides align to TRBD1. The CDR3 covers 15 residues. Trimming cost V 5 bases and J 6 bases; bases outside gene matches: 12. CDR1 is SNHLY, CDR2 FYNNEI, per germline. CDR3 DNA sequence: TGTGCCAGCAGTTACGACAGGGAGTACCACTCTGAAGCTTTCTTT. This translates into CASSYDREYHSEAFF.